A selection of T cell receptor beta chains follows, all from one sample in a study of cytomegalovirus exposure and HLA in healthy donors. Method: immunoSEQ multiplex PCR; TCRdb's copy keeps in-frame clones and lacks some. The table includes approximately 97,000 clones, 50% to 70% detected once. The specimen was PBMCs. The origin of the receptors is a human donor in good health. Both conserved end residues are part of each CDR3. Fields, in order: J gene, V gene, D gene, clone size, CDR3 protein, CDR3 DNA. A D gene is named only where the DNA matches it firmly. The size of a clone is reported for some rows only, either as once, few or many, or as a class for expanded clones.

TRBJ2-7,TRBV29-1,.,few,CSGLQGPGYEQYF,TGCAGCGGTTTACAGGGACCAGGCTACGAGCAGTACTTC
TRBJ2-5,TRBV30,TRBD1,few,CAWGTGGAGETQYF,TGTGCCTGGGGGACAGGGGGCGCGGGAGAGACCCAGTACTTC
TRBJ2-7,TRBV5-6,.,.,CASSFQGTYEQYF,TGTGCCAGCAGCTTCCAGGGTACCTACGAGCAGTACTTC
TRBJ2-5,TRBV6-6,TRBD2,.,CASTAGGETQYF,TGTGCCAGCACCGCGGGGGGGGAGACCCAGTACTTC
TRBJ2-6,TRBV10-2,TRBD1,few,CASSPTGIGANVLTF,TGCGCCAGCAGTCCGACAGGGATTGGGGCCAACGTCCTGACTTTC
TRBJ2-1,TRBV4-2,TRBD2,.,CASSREGLAGGLVGLNEQFF,TGTGCCAGCAGCCGTGAAGGACTAGCGGGAGGGCTAGTGGGTTTGAATGAGCAGTTCTTC
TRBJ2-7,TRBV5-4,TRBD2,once,CASRPSGSRSYEQYF,TGTGCCAGCAGACCTAGCGGGAGTCGATCCTACGAGCAGTACTTC
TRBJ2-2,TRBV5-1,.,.,CASSGRSEVGTGELFF,TGCGCCAGCAGCGGAAGGAGCGAGGTTGGCACCGGGGAGCTGTTTTTT
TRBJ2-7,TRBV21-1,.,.,CASLPSSGRVPSYEQYF,TGTGCCAGCTTACCATCTAGCGGGAGAGTTCCCTCCTACGAGCAGTACTTC
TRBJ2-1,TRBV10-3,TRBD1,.,CAISDLDRVDEQFF,TGTGCCATCAGTGATCTCGACAGGGTCGATGAGCAGTTCTTC
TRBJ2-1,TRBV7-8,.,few,CASSLVGSGSYNEQFF,TGTGCCAGCAGCTTAGTCGGTAGCGGCTCCTACAATGAGCAGTTCTTC
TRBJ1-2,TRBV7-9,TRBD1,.,CASSHDRGYGYTF,TGTGCCAGCAGCCACGACAGGGGCTATGGCTACACCTTC
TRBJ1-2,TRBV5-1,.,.,CASSPTDPDTPGGGYTF,TGCGCCAGCAGCCCTACGGATCCGGACACCCCGGGCGGTGGCTACACCTTC
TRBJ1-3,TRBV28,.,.,CASSLGADGNTIYF,TGTGCCAGCAGTTTAGGGGCAGACGGAAACACCATATATTTT
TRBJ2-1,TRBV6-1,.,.,CASTVQSSYNEQFF,TGTGCCAGCACTGTACAGAGCTCCTACAATGAGCAGTTCTTC
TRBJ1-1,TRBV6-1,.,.,CASSAGGGGNTEAFF,TGTGCCAGCAGTGCCGGGGGGGGCGGGAACACTGAAGCTTTCTTT
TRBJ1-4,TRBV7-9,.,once,CASSPPIEATTNEKLFF,TGTGCCAGCAGCCCCCCCATCGAGGCTACAACTAATGAAAAACTGTTTTTT
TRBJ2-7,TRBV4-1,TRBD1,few,CASRRGDRVTYEQYF,TGCGCCAGCAGAAGGGGGGACAGGGTAACCTACGAGCAGTACTTC
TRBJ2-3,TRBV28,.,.,CASSFGGTDTQYF,TGTGCCAGCAGTTTCGGGGGCACAGATACGCAGTATTTT
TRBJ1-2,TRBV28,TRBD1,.,CASSLMGTGLLYGYTF,TGTGCCAGCAGTTTAATGGGGACAGGACTCCTCTATGGCTACACCTTC
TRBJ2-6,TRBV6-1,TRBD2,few,CASSKTSVANVLTF,TGTGCCAGCAGTAAAACTAGCGTAGCCAACGTCCTGACTTTC
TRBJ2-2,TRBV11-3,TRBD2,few,CASSAGLAGAGELFF,TGTGCCAGCAGCGCGGGACTAGCGGGAGCCGGGGAGCTGTTTTTT
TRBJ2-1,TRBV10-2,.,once,CASSVDSLDEQFF,TGCGCCAGCAGTGTGGACAGCTTAGATGAGCAGTTCTTC
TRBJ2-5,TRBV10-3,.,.,CAISNIVRGEGETQYF,TGTGCCATCAGTAATATTGTGCGGGGCGAGGGAGAGACCCAGTACTTC
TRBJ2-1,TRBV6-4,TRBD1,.,CASSDSMRDRIDEQFF,TGTGCCAGCAGTGACTCGATGAGGGACAGGATCGATGAGCAGTTCTTC
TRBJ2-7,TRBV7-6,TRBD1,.,CASSLTGGSGQNEQYF,TGTGCCAGCAGCTTGACAGGGGGCAGCGGACAGAACGAGCAGTACTTC
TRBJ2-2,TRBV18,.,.,CASSLAVGRAGELFF,TGTGCCAGCTCACTGGCCGTGGGGCGAGCCGGGGAGCTGTTTTTT
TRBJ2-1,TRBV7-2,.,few,CASSLRGGNEQFF,TGTGCCAGCAGCTTAAGGGGGGGCAATGAGCAGTTCTTC
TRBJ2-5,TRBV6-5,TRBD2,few,CASRNTRGGETQYF,TGTGCCAGCAGAAATACTAGGGGAGGGGAGACCCAGTACTTC
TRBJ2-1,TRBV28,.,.,CASSLVASYNEQFF,TGTGCCAGCAGTTTAGTTGCGTCCTACAATGAGCAGTTCTTC
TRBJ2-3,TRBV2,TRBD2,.,CASSPLAGGSDTQYF,TGTGCCAGCAGTCCTCTAGCGGGAGGTTCCGATACGCAGTATTTT
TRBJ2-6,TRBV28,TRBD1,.,CASSNRGPGANVLTF,TGTGCCAGCAGTAATAGGGGGCCTGGGGCCAACGTCCTGACTTTC
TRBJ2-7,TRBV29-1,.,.,CSVGLDEQYF,TGCAGCGTTGGACTAGACGAGCAGTACTTC
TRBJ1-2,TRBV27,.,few,CASSPGRGWGYGYTF,TGTGCCAGCAGCCCAGGGAGGGGCTGGGGCTATGGCTACACCTTC
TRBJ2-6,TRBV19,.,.,CASSLSFSGANVLTF,TGTGCCAGTAGTTTATCTTTCTCTGGGGCCAACGTCCTGACTTTC
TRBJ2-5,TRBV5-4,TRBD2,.,CASSSSRELQETQYF,TGTGCCAGCAGCTCCTCGCGGGAGCTTCAAGAGACCCAGTACTTC
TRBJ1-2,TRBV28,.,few,CASVGAGGYTF,TGTGCCAGTGTGGGGGCTGGTGGCTACACCTTC
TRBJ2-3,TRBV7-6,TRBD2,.,CASSLGAGGNTDTQYF,TGTGCCAGCAGCTTGGGAGCGGGAGGAAACACAGATACGCAGTATTTT
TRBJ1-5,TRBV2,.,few,CASSAGETRPQHF,TGTGCCAGCAGTGCGGGGGAGACAAGGCCCCAGCATTTT
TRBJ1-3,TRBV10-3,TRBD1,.,CAISERIQGASGNTIYF,TGTGCCATCAGTGAGAGAATTCAGGGGGCGAGTGGAAACACCATATATTTT